Sequencing of this T cell receptor (beta chain) was carried out in a study of CD8+CD57+ T cells in acquired aplastic anemia. Across the study: Each DNA sample taken from sorted CD4+ and CD8+ cells came to roughly 3.5 ug on average.

Notes on the study in general: Patients and controls had CD8+ Simpson's diversity values that were not significantly distinct. Some 28 sequences, all CD8+ CDR3, were shared between patients and controls.

On this clonotype: Its antigen remains unidentified.

Profiling of TCR beta VDJ combinations and CDR3 sequences used genomic DNA as template. TCRdb passed the reads through MiXCR, listing each CDR3 protein once. The sample contains hundreds of thousands of distinct CDR3 sequences, approximately 57% of which appear only once. V was trimmed by 7 bases and J by 0 bases, leaving 6 bases between them. The length of the CDR3 is 12 residues. Germline values: CDR1 SNHLY, CDR2 FYNNEI. This TCR derives from a human donor with severe aplastic anemia or a healthy control (not recorded which). The chain is built from TRBV2 and TRBJ2-5; D call uncertain. Sequencing used sorted CD4+, CD8+, or CD8+CD57+ T cells (not recorded which) from PBMCs. In DNA, the CDR3 is TGTGCCAGCATGGCCGACCAAGAGACCCAGTACTTC. Amino acids: CASMADQETQYF.